This TCR beta chain was sequenced for a study of cytomegalovirus exposure and HLA in healthy donors. Germline-derived CDR1 and CDR2 are ENHRY and SYGVKD. The CDR3 consists of 12 residues. With 5 bases removed from V and 3 bases from J, the gap between germline ends came to 7 bases. With regard to this clone: Antigen specificity is unknown.

Primers for the PCR totalled 60 Vbeta and 13 Jbeta. Profiling relied on immunoSEQ multiplex PCR, and the TCRdb table lists in-frame clones only, not all of them. The sample shows 100,000 to 150,000 clones, 75% to 85% of them seen only once. Whole-study findings and limits: It was 150 to 200 TCR beta chains that were listed as cytomegalovirus-associated.

The J gene is TRBJ1-1, the V gene TRBV10-3; TRBD1 is a possible D gene (5 bases). The sequencing input was PBMCs. This TCR came from a young woman in good health and CMV-seropositive. In DNA, the CDR3 is TGTGCCATCAGTCTGACAGACACTGAAGCTTTCTTT. Protein product: CAISLTDTEAFF.